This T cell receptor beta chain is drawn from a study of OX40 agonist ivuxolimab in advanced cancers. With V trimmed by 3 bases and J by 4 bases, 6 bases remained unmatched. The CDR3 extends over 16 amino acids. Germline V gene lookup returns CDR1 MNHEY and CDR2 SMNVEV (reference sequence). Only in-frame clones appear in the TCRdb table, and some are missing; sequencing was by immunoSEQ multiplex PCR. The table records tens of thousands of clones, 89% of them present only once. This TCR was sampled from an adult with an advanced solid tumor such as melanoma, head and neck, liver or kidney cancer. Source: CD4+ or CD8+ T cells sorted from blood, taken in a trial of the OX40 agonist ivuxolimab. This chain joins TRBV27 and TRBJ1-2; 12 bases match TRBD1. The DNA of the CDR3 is TGTGCCAGCAGTTTGAGAGGGACAGGGGGCGGCTATGGCTACACCTTC. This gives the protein CASSLRGTGGGYGYTF.